Listed below are T cell receptor beta chains from one sample, sequenced in a study of blood T cell repertoires in COVID-19. Assay used: immunoSEQ multiplex PCR; TCRdb lists only in-frame clones, some missing. The table lists a few hundred thousand clones, around 92% of them singletons. Sequencing input: peripheral blood. These receptors came from a woman aged 25 to 45 with COVID-19, enrolled during active disease. The CDR3 runs from the conserved cysteine through the conserved F or W. A D gene is named only where the DNA matches it firmly. A clone size is listed for some rows: how often the clone was seen (once, few, many), or a class if it is expanded.

TRBV21-1,-,-,TRBJ1-3,CASSPRSGQGRTGNTIYF,TGTGCCAGCAGTCCTCGGTCAGGGCAGGGGAGAACTGGAAACACCATATATTTT
TRBV3-1/TRBV3-2,-,-,TRBJ1-3,CASSQESWGVVRNTIYF,TGTGCCAGCAGCCAAGAGAGTTGGGGGGTCGTTCGAAACACCATATATTTT
TRBV5-4,-,-,TRBJ2-2,CASSSRMVGELFF,TGTGCCAGCAGCTCGCGCATGGTCGGGGAGCTGTTTTTT
TRBV28,-,-,TRBJ1-5,CASSSPTVSNQPQHF,TGTGCCAGCAGTTCACCGACAGTTAGCAATCAGCCCCAGCATTTT
TRBV19,TRBD2,-,TRBJ2-1,CASSRTSGRSSYNEQFF,TGTGCCAGTAGTAGGACTAGCGGCCGAAGCTCCTACAATGAGCAGTTCTTC
TRBV27,TRBD2,-,TRBJ2-1,CASSRGLVYNEQFF,TGTGCCAGCAGTCGGGGACTAGTCTACAATGAGCAGTTCTTC
TRBV30,-,-,TRBJ1-6,CAWAGERRHNSPLHF,TGTGCCTGGGCTGGAGAACGGCGTCATAATTCACCCCTCCACTTT
TRBV19,-,-,TRBJ1-6,CASSGAGSYNSPLHF,TGTGCCAGTAGTGGAGCCGGGAGCTATAATTCACCCCTCCACTTT
TRBV2,TRBD2,-,TRBJ2-5,CASFGLAGGTYF,TGTGCCAGCTTCGGCCTAGCGGGGGGGACGTACTTC
TRBV12-3/TRBV12-4,-,-,TRBJ1-5,CASSWTDNQPQHF,TGTGCCAGCAGTTGGACAGACAATCAGCCCCAGCATTTT
TRBV7-2,-,few,TRBJ1-4,CASSFAGRGFKLFF,TGTGCCAGCAGCTTTGCCGGCCGGGGGTTCAAACTGTTTTTT
TRBV5-6,-,-,TRBJ1-1,CASSIGLGLVGAFF,TGTGCCAGCAGTATCGGCCTAGGCCTCGTGGGAGCTTTCTTT
TRBV6-1,-,-,TRBJ1-1,CASSDPQGGNTEAFF,TGTGCCAGCAGTGATCCGCAGGGAGGGAACACTGAAGCTTTCTTT
TRBV5-6,-,-,TRBJ1-1,CASSLDGGREAFF,TGTGCCAGCAGTTTGGATGGAGGGCGGGAGGCTTTCTTT
TRBV2,-,-,TRBJ1-5,CASRQNSNQPQHF,TGTGCCAGCAGACAAAATAGCAATCAGCCCCAGCATTTT
TRBV27,-,-,TRBJ1-2,CASSPWTDMGGYTF,TGTGCCAGCAGCCCGTGGACAGACATGGGGGGCTACACCTTC
TRBV6-1,-,-,TRBJ1-1,CASSETIGGSEAFF,TGTGCCAGCAGTGAGACCATAGGGGGTTCGGAAGCTTTCTTT
TRBV2,-,-,TRBJ1-6,CASSDLENSPLHF,TGTGCCAGCAGTGATTTAGAGAATTCACCCCTCCACTTT
TRBV4-1,TRBD1,-,TRBJ1-5,CASSQSRGHGQPQHF,TGCGCCAGCAGCCAGAGCAGGGGGCACGGTCAGCCCCAGCATTTT
TRBV7-9,TRBD1,-,TRBJ1-2,CASSFPGTGDYGYTF,TGTGCCAGCAGCTTTCCAGGGACAGGGGACTATGGCTACACCTTC
TRBV6-6,-,-,TRBJ1-2,CASSYRPVAAVDYTF,TGTGCCAGCAGTTACAGGCCGGTCGCGGCAGTGGACTACACCTTC
TRBV2,TRBD1,-,TRBJ1-2,CASRPGTGDYGYTF,TGTGCCAGTCGTCCCGGGACAGGAGACTATGGCTACACCTTC
TRBV9,-,-,TRBJ2-5,CASSPETDEETQYF,TGTGCCAGCAGCCCCGAGACAGACGAAGAGACCCAGTACTTC
TRBV9,TRBD2,-,TRBJ2-7,CASSVGSGGGAYEQYF,TGTGCCAGCAGCGTAGGGAGTGGCGGGGGGGCATACGAGCAGTACTTC
TRBV12-5,-,-,TRBJ1-3,CASSGSGNTIYF,TGTGCTAGTTCAGGGTCTGGAAACACCATATATTTT
TRBV5-1,-,-,TRBJ2-2,CASRDTLNTGELFF,TGCGCCAGTCGGGACACCTTGAACACCGGGGAGCTGTTTTTT
TRBV3-1/TRBV3-2,-,-,TRBJ1-2,CASSQDPGGYTF,TGTGCCAGCAGCCAAGATCCGGGAGGCTACACCTTC
TRBV11-3,TRBD1,-,TRBJ2-5,CASSLILRQGEKTQYF,TGTGCCAGCAGCTTAATCCTAAGACAGGGCGAAAAGACCCAGTACTTC
TRBV30,TRBD1,few,TRBJ2-7,CAWKTTGSGYEQYF,TGTGCCTGGAAGACGACAGGGTCTGGCTACGAGCAGTACTTC
TRBV19,TRBD1,-,TRBJ1-5,CASRLADRGNQPQHF,TGTGCCAGTAGGTTGGCAGACAGGGGGAATCAGCCCCAGCATTTT
TRBV5-1,-,-,TRBJ1-3,CASSFVAGNSGNTIYF,TGCGCCAGCAGCTTTGTGGCAGGGAACTCTGGAAACACCATATATTTT
TRBV18,-,-,TRBJ1-3,CASSPGYRTDTIYF,TGTGCCAGCTCACCAGGGTATAGGACTGACACCATATATTTT
TRBV7-3,TRBD1,-,TRBJ1-6,CASSPDGQAMVSPLHF,TGTGCCAGCAGCCCGGACGGACAGGCCATGGTTTCACCCCTCCACTTT
TRBV2,-,-,TRBJ2-1,CASSRLYNEQFF,TGTGCCAGCAGCCGACTGTACAATGAGCAGTTCTTC